This T cell receptor (beta chain) came from a study of blood T cell repertoires in COVID-19. On the study more broadly: Researchers got acute and convalescent COVID-19 samples from the United States, Italy and Spain. PBMCs, B-cell-depleted T cells, or T cells were the source of the cDNA or gDNA that made up the material.

CDR3 size: 15 residues. Germline trimming cut 1 base from V and 2 bases from J; bases unmatched to any gene: 3. CDR1 is SGHNT and CDR2 is YENEEA in the germline V gene. This clone was recorded only once. Per the study methods: Estimates of nucleated cell counts were drawn from the amplification of reference gene primers. Sequencing was performed with immunoSEQ multiplex PCR; in TCRdb, only in-frame clones are kept and a portion is missing. Clone size and the V and J calls come from that table; the DNA yielded D and trimming. The sample carries approximately 140,000 clones, approximately 86% recorded once.

The J gene is TRBJ2-3, the V gene TRBV11-3, with 7 bases aligning to TRBD1. This clonotype was sampled from a woman aged 55-69 years with acute or convalescent COVID-19. Input material: peripheral blood. DNA for the CDR3: TGTGCCAGCAGCTTAGGAGGGACAGTCACAGATACGCAGTATTTT. Its protein product is CASSLGGTVTDTQYF. The full variable domain, completed using reference TRBV11-3 and TRBJ2-3, is EAGVVQSPRYKIIEKKQPVAFWCNPISGHNTLYWYLQNLGQGPELLIRYENEEAVDDSQLPKDRFSAERLKGVDSTLKIQPAELGDSAVYLCASSLGGTVTDTQYFGPGTRLTVL.